These 5 T cell receptor beta chains came from one sample sequenced in a study of regulatory T cells in long-lasting Graves disease. Stated time point: newly diagnosed GD, antithyroid drugs for less than 3 months. The TCR library was prepared using RNA isolated from PBMCs. Arm-PCR of CDR3 regions and iRepertoire HTBI primers were the basis on which TCR beta libraries were built. From the multiplex PCR reads, TCRdb called clonotypes with MiXCR, one entry per CDR3 protein. The sample holds fewer than 450,000 distinct CDR3 sequences, over 12% seen once. A further study also used this sample, focusing on T cells in Graves' hyperthyroidism and ophthalmopathy.

This sample comprised peripheral blood mononuclear cells (PBMCs), obtained at new diagnosis, from a patient treated with antithyroid drugs. Receptors were obtained from a woman aged 35 to 49 with Graves disease.

Only a few counts were recorded for this clonotype. The chain combines TRBV27 with TRBJ2-2; the D gene is possibly TRBD2 (5 bases). This CDR3 is built from 14 residues. CDR1 is MNHEY and CDR2 is SMNVEV in the germline V gene (reference sequence). V was trimmed by 5 bases and J by 3 bases, leaving 10 bases between them. The CDR3 loop reads CASSRTSYTGELFF. CDR3 in DNA: TGTGCCAGCAGTCGGACTTCTTACACCGGGGAGCTGTTTTTT.

In this sample, this clonotype turned up many times. The J gene is TRBJ1-5, the V gene TRBV6-5; D call uncertain. The V end was cut by 2 bases, the J end by 1 base, with 6 bases between. The CDR3 length is 14 residues. Germline loops: CDR1 MNHEY, CDR2 SVGAGI. CDR3 protein: CASSYPDSNQPQHF. Written as DNA, the CDR3 is TGTGCCAGCAGTTACCCGGACAGCAATCAGCCCCAGCATTTT.

J is TRBJ2-4 and V is TRBV12-3 or TRBV12-4; D ambiguous. V shed 5 bases and J shed 6 bases, with 11 bases lying between them. The length of the CDR3 is 13 residues. The CDR3: CASSTRFGNIQYF. The CDR3 coding sequence is TGTGCCAGCAGTACCCGATTTGGAAACATTCAGTACTTC.

Ten or more counts support this clonotype. A junction end diverges from the germline sequence, so it may reflect a read error. The chain uses TRBV7-7 and TRBJ2-1; D is perhaps TRBD2 (5 bases). Germline V lookup: CDR1 SSHAT, CDR2 FNYEAQ (reference sequence). This CDR3 spans 13 amino acids. CDR3 nucleotide sequence: TGTGCTAGCAGCCCCCAACTAGGACATGAGCAGTTCTTC. Protein sequence: CASSPQLGHEQFF.

In regard to this clonotype: A read error may account for a junction end that differs from germline. The gene calls are TRBV7-7 and TRBJ1-4; D is uncertain. The length of the CDR3 is 15 residues. The germline V gene has CDR1 SSHAT and CDR2 FNYEAQ (reference sequence). The CDR3 protein is CASSLTARGGEKLFF. The CDR3 nucleotides read TGTGCTAGCAGCTTAACAGCGAGAGGAGGTGAAAAACTGTTTTTT. Full variable domain (missing parts from reference TRBV7-7 and TRBJ1-4): GAGVSQSPRYKVTKRGQDVTLRCDPISSHATLYWYQQALGQGPEFLTYFNYEAQPDKSGLPSDRFSAERPEGSISTLTIQRTEQRDSAMYRCASSLTARGGEKLFFGSGTQLSVL.